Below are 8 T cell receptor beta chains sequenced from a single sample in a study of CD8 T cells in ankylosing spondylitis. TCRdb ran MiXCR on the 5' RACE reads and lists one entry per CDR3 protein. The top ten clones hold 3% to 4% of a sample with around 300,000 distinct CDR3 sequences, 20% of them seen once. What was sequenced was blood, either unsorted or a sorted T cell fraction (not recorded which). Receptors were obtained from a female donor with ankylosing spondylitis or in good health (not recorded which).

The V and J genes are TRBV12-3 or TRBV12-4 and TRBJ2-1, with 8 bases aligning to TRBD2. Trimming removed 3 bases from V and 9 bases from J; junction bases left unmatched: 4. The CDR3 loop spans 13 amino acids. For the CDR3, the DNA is TGTGCCAGCAGTTTCGGGGGGGTCGGTGAGCAGTTCTTC. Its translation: CASSFGGVGEQFF.

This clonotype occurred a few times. CDR3 in DNA: TGTGCCAGCAGCCTGTGGAGCGGTGAGCAGTTCTTC. Translation gives CASSLWSGEQFF. This chain links TRBV27 with TRBJ2-1, with a possible D match to TRBD2 (5 bases). V shed 6 bases and J shed 9 bases, with 12 bases lying between them. Germline V gene sequence: CDR1 MNHEY, CDR2 SMNVEV (reference sequence). This CDR3 comprises 12 residues.

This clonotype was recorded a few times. This CDR3 is CASSTSGRANEQFF. The DNA of the CDR3 is TGTGCCAGCTCGACTAGCGGGAGGGCAAATGAGCAGTTCTTC. The V gene is TRBV7-3, the J gene TRBJ2-1, with 14 bases that match TRBD2. Germline assignment: CDR1 SGHTA and CDR2 FQGTGA. Unmatched junction bases numbered 4, after V lost 8 bases and J lost 7 bases. This CDR3 comprises 14 residues.

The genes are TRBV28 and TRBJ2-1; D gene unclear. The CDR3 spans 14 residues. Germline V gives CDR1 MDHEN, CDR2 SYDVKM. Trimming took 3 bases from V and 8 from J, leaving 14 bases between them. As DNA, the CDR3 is TGTGCCAGCAGTTTTGTCAGAAGCGACCATGAGCAGTTCTTC. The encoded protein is CASSFVRSDHEQFF.

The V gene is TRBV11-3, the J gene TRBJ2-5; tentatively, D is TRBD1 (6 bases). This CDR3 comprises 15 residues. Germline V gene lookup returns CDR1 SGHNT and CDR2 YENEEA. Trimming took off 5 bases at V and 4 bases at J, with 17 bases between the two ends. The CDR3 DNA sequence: TGTGCCAGCAGCCACGGACATCTAGGGGGAGAGACCCAGTACTTC. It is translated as CASSHGHLGGETQYF.

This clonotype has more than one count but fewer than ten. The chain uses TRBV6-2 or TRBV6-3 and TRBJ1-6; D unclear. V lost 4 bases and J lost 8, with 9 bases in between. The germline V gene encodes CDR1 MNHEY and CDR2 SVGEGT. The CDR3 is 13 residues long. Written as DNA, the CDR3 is TGTGCCAGCAGTTGGAGGGAAGATTCACCCCTCCACTTT. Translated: CASSWREDSPLHF.

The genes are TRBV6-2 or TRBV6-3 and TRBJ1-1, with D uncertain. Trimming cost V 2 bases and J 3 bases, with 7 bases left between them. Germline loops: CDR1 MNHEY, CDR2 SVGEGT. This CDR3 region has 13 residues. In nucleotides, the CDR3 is TGTGCCAGCAGTTACCGTTCTTACACTGAAGCTTTCTTT. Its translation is CASSYRSYTEAFF.

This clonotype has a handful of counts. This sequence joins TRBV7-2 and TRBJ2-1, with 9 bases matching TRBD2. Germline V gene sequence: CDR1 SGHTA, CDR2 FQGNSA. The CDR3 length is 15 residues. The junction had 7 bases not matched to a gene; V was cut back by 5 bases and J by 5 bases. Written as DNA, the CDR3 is TGTGCCAGCAGCCTTCATGGCGGGAGGGACAATGAGCAGTTCTTC. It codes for CASSLHGGRDNEQFF.